The clone carrying this T cell receptor (beta chain) was observed a few times. Antigen specificity is unknown. TCRdb's copy holds only in-frame clones and misses some; the assay was immunoSEQ multiplex PCR. The sample has some 94,000 clones, approximately 89% seen once; the top ten hold under 5.5%. The sample belongs to a study of T cell responses to AZD1222 COVID-19 vaccine. Study-level findings and limits: In a largely white British group with more females than males, clonal diversity was possibly underestimated. Along spike, vaccine-associated CD4 TCRs were found throughout, with dominance at 160-218 and 743-854.

Germline lookup yields CDR1 SGDLS and CDR2 YYNGEE. Trimming removed 0 bases from V and 0 bases from J, with 9 bases in between. The length of the CDR3 is 16 residues. Analyses pooled second doses at about 4 or about 12 weeks. The chain employs TRBV9 and TRBJ2-2; no reliable D call. This sample comprised peripheral blood, obtained 28 days after the second AZD1222 dose. This sequence originates from an adult who received the AZD1222 COVID-19 vaccine. The CDR3: CASSVVGIANTGELFF. The CDR3 DNA reads TGTGCCAGCAGCGTAGTAGGGATCGCGAACACCGGGGAGCTGTTTTTT.